These 20 T cell receptor beta chains were sequenced from one sample in a study of CD8 T cells in Susac syndrome. Random-hexamer reverse transcription was applied to about 0.45 to 1 ug RNA. From the immunoSEQ multiplex PCR reads, TCRdb called clonotypes with MiXCR, one entry per CDR3 protein. The sample lists some 140,000 distinct CDR3 sequences, under 95% seen once, with under 0.25% in the top ten. Sequencing input: CD8+ T cells from PBMCs. Receptors were obtained from a human donor with multiple sclerosis.

V gene TRBV16 combines with J gene TRBJ1-1; the D is unclear. Germline CDR1 and CDR2: KGHSY and FQNENV. V was clipped by 8 bases and J by 0 bases, with 4 bases between them. The CDR3 totals 11 residues. The CDR3: CASGLNTEAFF. The CDR3 coding sequence is TGTGCCAGCGGCTTGAACACTGAAGCTTTCTTT.

The V gene is TRBV5-1, the J gene TRBJ2-4; D may correspond to TRBD1 or TRBD2 (6 bases each). The CDR3 runs to 17 residues. Germline V CDR1 and CDR2: SGHRS, YFSETQ. The ends were cut back, 0 bases at V and 8 bases at J, with 21 bases in the middle. As DNA, the CDR3 is TGCGCCAGCAGCTTGGAGGGGGTAGGGGGGAGAGAAGACATTCAGTACTTC. Protein: CASSLEGVGGREDIQYF.

This clonotype showed up just once. The chain carries TRBV19 and TRBJ2-7, with 11 bases that match TRBD2. Germline trimming cut 1 base from V and 0 bases from J; bases unmatched to any gene: 5. The CDR3 sequence is 17 residues long. Germline assignment: CDR1 LNHDA and CDR2 SQIVND (reference sequence). The CDR3 nucleotides read TGTGCCAGTAGTATAGCTAGCGGGAGGACCTCCTCCTACGAGCAGTACTTC. This sequence encodes CASSIASGRTSSYEQYF.

With regard to this clonotype: A junction boundary mismatches the germline segment, possibly from a read error. The chain uses TRBV18 and TRBJ2-5, with 14 bases that match TRBD2. Germline loops: CDR1 KGHSH, CDR2 LQKENI. The CDR3 covers 13 residues. Written as DNA, the CDR3 is TGTGCCAGCTCACCGGGACTAGCGGGAGACCCTATCTTC. Translating gives CASSPGLAGDPIF.

The chain links TRBV27 to TRBJ2-6; D call uncertain. The V end lost 5 bases, the J end lost 4 bases, and 12 bases lay between the germline ends. The CDR3 is 15 amino acids. From germline, CDR1 is MNHEY and CDR2 SMNVEV (reference sequence). The CDR3 loop is CASSPLGLGANVLTF. The CDR3 DNA reads as TGTGCCAGCAGTCCCCTGGGGTTGGGGGCCAACGTCCTGACTTTC.

The rearrangement uses TRBV19 and TRBJ2-1; 11 nucleotides line up with TRBD2. The J segment lost 5 bases and the V segment lost 1 base, leaving 4 bases of the junction unmatched. The CDR3 has 16 amino acids. CDR1 is LNHDA and CDR2 is SQIVND in the germline V gene (reference sequence). The CDR3 sequence is CASSIGGTSGNNEQFF. The DNA of the CDR3 is TGTGCCAGTAGTATAGGGGGGACTAGCGGAAACAATGAGCAGTTCTTC.

The genes are TRBV20-1 and TRBJ2-3; D remains ambiguous. Germline-derived CDR1 and CDR2 are DFQATT and SNEGSKA (reference sequence). Trimming removed 1 base from V and 4 bases from J, with 12 bases in between. The CDR3 has 14 amino acids. The CDR3 bases are TGCAGTGCTAGAGGACCCACGGGTCCAGATACGCAGTATTTT. Protein product: CSARGPTGPDTQYF.

The V gene is TRBV9, the J gene TRBJ1-1, with 11 bases aligning to TRBD1. This CDR3 region has 16 residues. Germline V gene lookup returns CDR1 SGDLS and CDR2 YYNGEE. Germline trimming cut 3 bases from V and 5 bases from J; bases unmatched to any gene: 9. The CDR3 region is CASSGEGQGAGTEAFF. The CDR3 region has the DNA TGTGCCAGCAGCGGAGAAGGACAGGGGGCCGGAACTGAAGCTTTCTTT.

The CDR3 is CASSAQAGLEAFF. In DNA form, the CDR3 reads TGTGCCAGCAGCGCCCAAGCAGGGCTTGAAGCTTTCTTT. V usage is TRBV5-6 and J usage is TRBJ1-1; a weak D match, TRBD1 (5 bases). The CDR3 runs to 13 residues. Trimming stripped 4 bases from V and 7 bases from J, with 14 bases between. Per germline, CDR1 SGHDT and CDR2 YYEEEE. The full variable domain, completed using reference TRBV5-6 and TRBJ1-1, is DAGVTQSPTHLIKTRGQQVTLRCSPKSGHDTVSWYQQALGQGPQFIFQYYEEEERQRGNFPDRFSGHQFPNYSSELNVNALLLGDSALYLCASSAQAGLEAFFGQGTRLTVV.

The gene calls are TRBV7-9 and TRBJ2-1; D gene unclear. This CDR3 has 14 amino acids. The germline gives CDR1 SEHNR, CDR2 FQNEAQ (reference sequence). V was cut by 0 bases and J by 8 bases, with 11 bases left in between. CDR3 in amino acids: CASSLAPPWDEQFF. The CDR3 DNA sequence: TGTGCCAGCAGCTTAGCGCCTCCTTGGGATGAGCAGTTCTTC.

V and J are TRBV10-1 and TRBJ2-6, with a tentative D call TRBD2 (5 bases). The CDR3 totals 15 residues. The V end was cut by 3 bases, the J end by 1 base, with 7 bases between. Germline loops: CDR1 WNHNN, CDR2 SYGVQD (reference sequence). The CDR3 nucleotides read TGCGCCAGCAGTGATACTAGATCTGGGGCCAACGTCCTGACTTTC. Residues: CASSDTRSGANVLTF.

CDR3 sequence: CASSQDPAGGPTDTQYF. The CDR3 DNA reads as TGCGCCAGCAGCCAAGATCCAGCGGGAGGGCCCACAGATACGCAGTATTTT. The V gene is TRBV4-1, the J gene TRBJ2-3, with 10 bases that match TRBD2. Germline CDR1 is MGHRA and CDR2 is YSYEKL. The CDR3 runs to 17 residues. V gave up 0 bases and J gave up 2 bases; unmatched junction bases: 5.

The chain combines TRBV4-1 with TRBJ2-1; D remains ambiguous. Germline V gene sequence: CDR1 MGHRA, CDR2 YSYEKL. The ends were cut back, 2 bases at V and 4 bases at J, with 15 bases in the middle. This CDR3 contains 16 residues. DNA of the CDR3: TGCGCCAGCAGCCAACTGCACTCCAACCGGTACAATGAGCAGTTCTTC. Translation: CASSQLHSNRYNEQFF.

V gene TRBV18 combines with J gene TRBJ1-2, with 7 positions matching TRBD1. The CDR3 spans 16 residues. V shed 3 bases, J shed 5 bases, and the junction held 12 bases outside the gene matches. Germline V gives CDR1 KGHSH, CDR2 LQKENI. CDR3 amino acids: CASSPPTTTGLYGYTF. CDR3 coding DNA: TGTGCCAGCTCACCCCCAACGACGACAGGGCTTTATGGCTACACCTTC.

The chain combines TRBV2 with TRBJ1-2; D gene unclear. With 9 bases removed from V and 7 bases from J, the gap between germline ends came to 15 bases. Germline CDR1 SNHLY, CDR2 FYNNEI. There are 12 residues in the CDR3. The CDR3 is CASTISQVGYTF. The CDR3 nucleotides read TGTGCCAGTACGATTTCTCAGGTTGGCTACACCTTC.

The chain employs TRBV2 and TRBJ1-5, with 8 bases identical to TRBD1. The V gene's germline CDR1 is SNHLY and CDR2 FYNNEI. With V trimmed by 0 bases and J by 7 bases, 2 bases remained unmatched. CDR3 length: 14 residues. The CDR3 spells CASSEATGDQPQHF. CDR3 in DNA: TGTGCCAGCAGTGAAGCGACAGGGGACCAGCCCCAGCATTTT.

This rearrangement joins TRBV10-3 to TRBJ2-6; TRBD2 might be the D (6 bases). The germline V gene encodes CDR1 ENHRY and CDR2 SYGVKD. The V end lost 2 bases, the J end lost 2 bases, and 10 bases lay between the germline ends. The CDR3 is made up of 16 amino acids. CDR3 in DNA: TGTGCCATCAGTGAGCCGGAGGGACCTGGGGCCAACGTCCTGACTTTC. Protein product: CAISEPEGPGANVLTF.

The rearrangement links TRBV6-2 or TRBV6-3 to TRBJ2-7; D perhaps matches TRBD2 (6 bases). The germline CDR1 and CDR2 sequences are MNHEY and SVGEGT. The V end was cut by 1 base, the J end by 5 bases, with 15 bases between. This CDR3 is built from 15 residues. The CDR3 sequence: CASSYLGWEANEQYF. The CDR3, as DNA: TGTGCCAGCAGTTACTTAGGCTGGGAGGCGAACGAGCAGTACTTC.

The genes are TRBV12-3 or TRBV12-4 and TRBJ1-4; D unresolved. V was trimmed by 8 bases and J by 12 bases, leaving 31 bases between them. This CDR3 is 17 amino acids long. CDR3 amino acids: CASGTSRWTSLGGELFF. The CDR3 region has the DNA TGTGCCAGCGGCACCTCCCGTTGGACGTCCTTAGGTGGTGAACTGTTTTTT.

V usage is TRBV4-1 and J usage is TRBJ1-1; D not resolved. This CDR3 spans 14 amino acids. The germline gives CDR1 MGHRA, CDR2 YSYEKL. V was pared by 4 bases and J by 4 bases, with 13 bases between. In DNA form, the CDR3 reads TGCGCCAGCAGCCTATTACGGGAGGTCACTGAAGCTTTCTTT. Translated, it gives CASSLLREVTEAFF.